One TCR beta chain is described in this entry. Its antigen has not been determined. Base qualities are not at hand, and no much larger clone is one base apart. The cysteine opens and the phenylalanine closes a CDR3 of 14 amino acids. This entry keeps only the CDR3 DNA: 42 bases, framed from base 1. CDR1 and CDR2 were assigned from the germline V gene as SGHRS and YFSETQ. At the junction V is shortened by 2 bases and J by 9 bases; bases outside the gene matches: 6. This sample is drawn from a study of T cells after yellow fever vaccination (dated by TCRdb to 2018 to 2020). About the study as a whole: Libraries from fractions with low cell numbers were prepared with the SMART-Seq v4 Ultra Low Input RNA kit. Two healthy male donors made up the cohort, one aged 18 to 30 years and the other aged 30 to 40 years. Blood was drawn at multiple timepoints before and after primary and secondary immunization, with bulk PBMC replicates and cell subsets isolated. To track T-cell clones before and after primary and booster YFV17D yellow fever vaccination, bulk TCR alpha and beta repertoires were sequenced longitudinally. The full study reports these points: The secondary T-cell response was weaker than the primary response but faster, peaking on day 5 instead of day 15. Because only a couple of donors were included in the study, the extent to which the findings can be generalized is limited. A small fraction of clonotypes showed up in both the CD4 and CD8 compartments, probably as a result of convergent recombination. FACS-sorted repertoires could contain abundant contaminating clonotypes from the bulk population, so computational filtering was required. Most clones expanded after primary vaccination (approximately 96% of CD4 and about 85% of CD8) were re-detected after the booster, suggesting that broad memory maintenance occurred.

Taken with the paper, the label for treatment or condition translates to: live attenuated yellow fever vaccine strain. At every blood-draw timepoint, two biological replicates of bulk PBMCs were collected. PBMCs were isolated from peripheral blood using a standard Ficoll-Paque protocol. TriZol was used to extract RNA from bulk PBMCs, from CD4 and CD8 fractions, and from dextramer-positive and dextramer-negative fractions. TCR cDNA was synthesized by 5'RACE template switching, through which a universal primer site and unique molecular identifiers were introduced. Priming for cDNA synthesis came from both the TCR alpha and TCR beta constant segments. Libraries were amplified in two PCR steps, with sample barcodes and sequencing adapters added in the second step. Sequencing of libraries was performed on Illumina HiSeq 2500 (2x100 bp) or NovaSeq (2x150 bp). Per the source publication's procedure: MIGEC handled demultiplexing of reads and collapsing into UMI consensus sequences, while MiXCR performed V(D)J alignment. Vaccine-responding clonotypes were identified with edgeR using replicate PBMC samples, with FDR below 0.01 and a log2 fold change above 5 up to day 15 being required. Each bulk clonotype received a CD4 or CD8 identity based on whether the sequenced CD4 or CD8 repertoire contained that clonotype at higher abundance. TCRdb reworked the public reads: Q25 trimming with fastp, MiXCR clone assembly, productive beta chains retained. Rows are combined by CDR3 protein, so each entry shows the most common genes and DNA. The authors' filters were not applied to this entry. The sample data list 400,000 to 650,000 distinct CDR3 sequences, and around a fifth of these were observed just once. The ten biggest clones cover less than 20% of the sample.

This receptor was obtained from a man between 18 and 35 years old who received the YFV17D yellow fever vaccine. This material consisted of PBMCs, taken about 20 days after the first yellow fever vaccination. The chain employs TRBV5-1 and TRBJ2-1, with TRBD1 matching 9 junction bases. The DNA is as follows: TGCGCCAGCAGCTTTAGACAGGGGGGCGGTGAGCAGTTCTTC. Its protein product is CASSFRQGGGEQFF.